One and the same sample provided the 32 T cell receptor beta chains below, sequenced in a study of blood T cell repertoires in COVID-19 (TCRdb year 2020). The receptor library was made with the immunoSEQ multiplex PCR assay. TCRdb retrieved this table from immuneACCESS and kept in-frame rearrangements only. Not all clones are present; in checked studies, unresolved V genes account for under half, and no reason is known for the remainder. Here the sample has some 83,000 clones; around nine tenths occur a single time. The top ten hold over 4% of the sample. The sample consisted of peripheral blood. Receptor source: a woman older than 75 with active or convalescent COVID-19.

J is TRBJ2-3 and V is TRBV6-1; 10 bases agree with TRBD2. V lost 6 bases to trimming and J lost 3 bases; unmatched junction nucleotides: 9. Germline V gene data show CDR1 as MNHNS and CDR2 as SASEGT. The CDR3 covers 16 residues. The CDR3 loop reads CASSESGLAATDTQYF. DNA of the CDR3: TGTGCCAGCAGCGAATCAGGACTAGCGGCAACAGATACGCAGTATTTT.

The chain couples TRBV4-3 to TRBJ1-2, with D possibly matching TRBD1 (5 bases). There are 15 residues in the CDR3. Germline CDR1 reads LGHNA; CDR2 reads YSLEER. Trimming stripped 0 bases from V and 5 bases from J, with 13 bases between. The CDR3 DNA reads as TGCGCCAGCAGCCAAGATCGGGGGGAGGGGTATGGCTACACCTTC. It is translated as CASSQDRGEGYGYTF.

The rearrangement links TRBV2 to TRBJ2-5; a weak D match, TRBD2 (6 bases). Per the germline V gene, CDR1 is SNHLY and CDR2 is FYNNEI. This CDR3 is 15 amino acids long. Trimming removed 0 bases from V and 4 bases from J, with 12 bases in between. The CDR3 protein is CASSEAGTDGETQYF. The CDR3 coding sequence is TGTGCCAGCAGTGAAGCCGGGACTGATGGAGAGACCCAGTACTTC.

This chain joins TRBV6-6 and TRBJ1-3, with a tentative D call TRBD1 (5 bases). The CDR3 is 16 amino acids. Trimming cost V 0 bases and J 2 bases, with 11 bases left between them. Germline values: CDR1 MNHNY, CDR2 SVGAGI (reference sequence). The CDR3 DNA follows: TGTGCCAGCAGTTACTCCGGGGGTTTGCCTGGAAACACCATATATTTT. It yields the protein CASSYSGGLPGNTIYF.

This rearrangement joins TRBV4-1 to TRBJ2-1, with D possibly matching TRBD2 (6 bases). The V and J ends lost 3 bases and 2 bases respectively, with 14 bases between them. This CDR3 has 16 amino acids. CDR1 MGHRA and CDR2 YSYEKL come from the germline V gene. DNA of the CDR3: TGCGCCAGCAGCCAGGCCCGGGACTTGACCTACAATGAGCAGTTCTTC. Its translation is CASSQARDLTYNEQFF.

CDR3 loop: CASSYSDRANYEQYF. In DNA, the CDR3 is TGTGCCAGCAGTTACTCGGACAGGGCCAACTACGAGCAGTACTTC. V is TRBV6-2 or TRBV6-3 and J is TRBJ2-7, with 8 nucleotides matching TRBD1. This CDR3 comprises 15 residues. The trim removed 0 bases at V and 3 bases at J, leaving 4 bases unmatched. Germline lookup yields CDR1 MNHEY and CDR2 SVGEGT.

This chain uses TRBV5-5 with TRBJ1-1; D not resolved. V dropped 6 bases and J dropped 1 base, with 13 bases sitting between them. Germline CDR1 and CDR2: SGHKS and YYEKEE (reference sequence). This CDR3 region has 14 residues. The CDR3 reads CASTSRGGNTEAFF. The CDR3 nucleotides are TGTGCCAGCACCTCGCGGGGAGGGAACACTGAAGCTTTCTTT.

V and J are TRBV7-9 and TRBJ1-2; D gene unclear. Germline-derived CDR1 and CDR2 are SEHNR and FQNEAQ (reference sequence). With 5 bases removed from V and 2 bases from J, the gap between germline ends came to 9 bases. This CDR3 has 13 amino acids. CDR3 coding DNA: TGTGCCAGCAGCCTACTAGGGAACTATGGCTACACCTTC. Translated: CASSLLGNYGYTF.

The rearrangement uses TRBV29-1 and TRBJ2-7, with D perhaps matching TRBD1 (5 bases). CDR3 length: 13 residues. Germline CDR1 reads SQVTM; CDR2 reads ANQGSEA. The germline V and J ends were trimmed by 0 bases and 3 bases, with 9 bases remaining between them. This CDR3 is CSVEEDIGYEQYF. In DNA form, the CDR3 reads TGCAGCGTTGAAGAGGACATTGGCTACGAGCAGTACTTC.

The CDR3 DNA reads as TGCGCCAGCAGCTTGGCCGGTACAGGGTGGGGAAACACCATATATTTT. It encodes CASSLAGTGWGNTIYF. The V gene is TRBV5-1, the J gene TRBJ1-3; a weak D match, TRBD1 (6 bases). There are 16 residues in the CDR3. Germline loops: CDR1 SGHRS, CDR2 YFSETQ. V lost 0 bases to trimming and J lost 4 bases, with 14 bases between them.

The genes are TRBV7-7 and TRBJ2-5, with TRBD2 matching over 10 bases. CDR3 length: 15 residues. V trimming: 5 bases; J trimming: 5 bases; junction bases outside the gene matches: 8. Germline V CDR1 and CDR2: SSHAT, FNYEAQ (reference sequence). The CDR3 nucleotides read TGTGCCAGCAGCCCCGGCAAGCGGGGGGGGGAGACCCAGTACTTC. This codes for CASSPGKRGGETQYF.

The chain couples TRBV10-3 to TRBJ2-7, with 7 bases aligning to TRBD2. CDR1 and CDR2 (germline): ENHRY, SYGVKD. CDR3 length equals 15 residues. With 5 bases clipped from V and 2 bases from J, the junction kept 9 bases outside the gene matches. The CDR3, as DNA: TGTGCCATCAGTCCGGGGTCTCTAGCGGCCTACGAGCAGTACTTC. Amino acids: CAISPGSLAAYEQYF.

The chain recombines TRBV10-1 with TRBJ2-3; a weak D match, TRBD2 (5 bases). V was clipped by 9 bases and J by 1 base, with 14 bases between them. Germline CDR1 reads WNHNN; CDR2 reads SYGVQD (reference sequence). There are 14 residues in the CDR3. CDR3 sequence reads: CASARGGGTDTQYF. CDR3 nucleotide sequence: TGCGCCAGTGCTCGGGGTGGGGGCACAGATACGCAGTATTTT.

This clone has only one observation. The chain combines TRBV7-9 with TRBJ2-7; the match to TRBD1 covers 10 bases. Unmatched junction bases numbered 3, after V lost 3 bases and J lost 4 bases. Germline V lookup: CDR1 SEHNR, CDR2 FQNEAQ (reference sequence). The CDR3 loop spans 14 amino acids. The CDR3 region is CASSFGQGVYEQYF. Here the CDR3 DNA reads TGTGCCAGCAGCTTCGGACAGGGGGTGTACGAGCAGTACTTC.

This chain links TRBV6-5 with TRBJ2-7; maybe TRBD1 (6 bases). The CDR3 covers 15 residues. Trimming shortened V by 2 bases and J by 2 bases, and 13 bases separated the two germline ends. Germline-derived CDR1 and CDR2 are MNHEY and SVGAGI. The CDR3 DNA reads TGTGCCAGCAGTTACGCCCAGCAGGGGACCTACGAGCAGTACTTC. Translated, it gives CASSYAQQGTYEQYF.

The chain employs TRBV29-1 and TRBJ1-3; unclear D gene. Trimming removed 4 bases from V and 4 bases from J, with 8 bases in between. The germline V gene has CDR1 SQVTM and CDR2 ANQGSEA. This CDR3 is 12 amino acids long. CDR3 sequence reads: CSVVITGNTIYF. The CDR3 bases are TGCAGCGTTGTTATAACAGGAAACACCATATATTTT. The entire variable domain, with the rest obtained from reference TRBV29-1 and TRBJ1-3, is as follows: SAVISQKPSRDICQRGTSLTIQCQVDSQVTMMFWYRQQPGQSLTLIATANQGSEATYESGFVIDKFPISRPNLTFSTLTVSNMSPEDSSIYLCSVVITGNTIYFGEGSWLTVV.

This sequence joins TRBV6-1 and TRBJ1-3; D ambiguous. In germline, CDR1 is MNHNS, CDR2 SASEGT. V lost 0 bases and J lost 0, with 12 bases in between. The CDR3 runs to 17 residues. CDR3: CASSEAHGGSSGNTIYF. CDR3 nucleotide sequence: TGTGCCAGCAGTGAAGCCCATGGTGGGAGCTCTGGAAACACCATATATTTT.

The chain joins TRBV11-2 to TRBJ2-7, with TRBD2 matching over 14 bases. CDR1 and CDR2 (germline): SGHAT, FQNNGV. This CDR3 spans 15 amino acids. The ends lost 5 bases at V and 3 bases at J; junction bases unmatched: 3. CDR3 DNA sequence: TGTGCCAGCAGCCTAGGGACTAGCGGGAGCTACGAGCAGTACTTC. Its protein product is CASSLGTSGSYEQYF.

This sequence joins TRBV29-1 and TRBJ2-5; possible D gene TRBD1, 5 bases. CDR1 is SQVTM and CDR2 is ANQGSEA in the germline V gene. This CDR3 has 15 amino acids. Trimming left V 0 bases short and J 5 bases short, with 16 bases between. The CDR3 is CSVEELGRAVETQYF. The CDR3 coding sequence is TGCAGCGTTGAAGAATTGGGCAGGGCAGTGGAGACCCAGTACTTC.

The chain carries TRBV10-3 and TRBJ1-2, with D possibly matching TRBD1 (5 bases). The CDR3 loop spans 11 amino acids. Germline V CDR1 and CDR2: ENHRY, SYGVKD. Trimming left V 0 bases short and J 12 bases short, with 8 bases between. DNA of the CDR3: TGTGCCATCAGTGAGTCAGGGGATCACACCTTC. It yields the protein CAISESGDHTF.

The genes are TRBV19 and TRBJ2-1; D is perhaps TRBD2 (6 bases). From germline, CDR1 is LNHDA and CDR2 SQIVND (reference sequence). The CDR3 consists of 15 residues. V was clipped by 2 bases and J by 8 bases, with 16 bases between them. The CDR3 region has the DNA TGTGCCAGTAGTATACGGCGGGGCCCCAGGGATGAGCAGTTCTTC. It codes for CASSIRRGPRDEQFF.

The V call is TRBV21-1, the J call TRBJ1-5. TRBV21-1 is marked as a pseudogene. The CDR3 spans 12 residues. CDR3 loop: CASSPGNQPQHF. The CDR3 DNA sequence: TGTGCCAGCAGCCCGGGGAATCAGCCCCAGCATTTT.

The J gene is TRBJ2-1, the V gene TRBV11-2; perhaps TRBD1 as D (6 bases). CDR3 size: 14 residues. Trimming left V 1 base short and J 7 bases short, with 11 bases between. Germline V gene sequence: CDR1 SGHAT, CDR2 FQNNGV. As DNA, the CDR3 is TGTGCCAGCAGCTTAGTTCAGGGGTGGAATGAGCAGTTCTTC. Its protein product is CASSLVQGWNEQFF.

The rearrangement joins TRBV27 to TRBJ2-7; 11 bases fit TRBD2. The CDR3 contains 15 residues. Germline CDR1 reads MNHEY; CDR2 reads SMNVEV (reference sequence). J was trimmed by 4 bases and V by 8 bases; bases with no gene match: 10. The CDR3 reads CASARGTSGKYEQYF. CDR3 coding DNA: TGTGCCAGCGCTCGAGGGACTAGCGGAAAGTACGAGCAGTACTTC.

The chain couples TRBV6-5 to TRBJ2-1; 8 bases are shared with TRBD1. Germline V lookup: CDR1 MNHEY, CDR2 SVGAGI. The ends lost 6 bases at V and 4 bases at J; junction bases unmatched: 8. The length of the CDR3 is 15 residues. CDR3 region: CASRPDRGPYNEQFF. The CDR3 region has the DNA TGTGCCAGCAGACCCGACAGGGGCCCATACAATGAGCAGTTCTTC.

This clone was counted only a few times. In DNA, the CDR3 is TGTGCCAGCAGCCAAGATGTAGCGGGGCGAGGCAATGAGCAGTTCTTC. Its protein product is CASSQDVAGRGNEQFF. The chain links TRBV4-2 to TRBJ2-1, with 8 bases identical to TRBD2. The V and J ends lost 0 bases and 6 bases, in that order; junction bases with no gene match: 7. CDR1 LGHNA and CDR2 YNFKEQ come from the germline V gene. The CDR3 sequence is 16 residues long.

J is TRBJ2-3 and V is TRBV29-1; 7 bases match TRBD1. V lost 1 base and J lost 2; bases outside the gene matches: 9. CDR3 size: 16 residues. Germline lookup yields CDR1 SQVTM and CDR2 ANQGSEA. The CDR3 reads CSVEGHDRAYTDTQYF. CDR3 bases: TGCAGCGTTGAAGGCCACGACAGGGCTTACACAGATACGCAGTATTTT.

The chain combines TRBV3-1 (or the pseudogene TRBV3-2) with TRBJ2-5; 8 nucleotides agree with TRBD2. Losses at the gene ends were 8 bases for V and 5 bases for J; bases not matched to a gene: 10. This CDR3 is 14 amino acids long. Germline loops: CDR1 LGHDT, CDR2 YNNKEL (reference sequence). In nucleotides, the CDR3 is TGTGCCAGCGACGGGGGGGCCAGGGGTGAGACCCAGTACTTC. Its protein product is CASDGGARGETQYF.

The chain combines TRBV9 with TRBJ1-1, with 9 bases identical to TRBD1. Germline V gene sequence: CDR1 SGDLS, CDR2 YYNGEE. The trim removed 0 bases at V and 0 bases at J, leaving 6 bases unmatched. This CDR3 has 17 amino acids. CDR3 loop: CASSVAPTGGMNTEAFF. The CDR3, as DNA: TGTGCCAGCAGCGTAGCTCCGACAGGGGGTATGAACACTGAAGCTTTCTTT. Full variable domain (rest looked up from reference TRBV9 and TRBJ1-1): DSGVTQTPKHLITATGQRVTLRCSPRSGDLSVYWYQQSLDQGLQFLIQYYNGEERAKGNILERFSAQQFPDLHSELNLSSLELGDSALYFCASSVAPTGGMNTEAFFGQGTRLTVV.

This chain links TRBV5-1 with TRBJ1-2; TRBD1 matches at 9 bases. The germline V gene encodes CDR1 SGHRS and CDR2 YFSETQ. V dropped 3 bases and J dropped 2; count of bases not matched to a gene: 2. This CDR3 contains 14 residues. The CDR3 spells CASSSGQGNYGYTF. Here the CDR3 DNA reads TGCGCCAGCAGCTCGGGACAGGGCAACTATGGCTACACCTTC.

The gene calls are TRBV18 and TRBJ2-7, with D perhaps matching TRBD2 (6 bases). V shed 3 bases and J shed 3 bases, with 12 bases lying between them. This CDR3 region has 14 residues. Germline values: CDR1 KGHSH, CDR2 LQKENI. In DNA, the CDR3 is TGTGCCAGCTCACCGGGACTTCACGACTACGAGCAGTACTTC. This gives the protein CASSPGLHDYEQYF.

V gene TRBV7-9 combines with J gene TRBJ1-1, with D perhaps matching TRBD1 (5 bases). Germline V gives CDR1 SEHNR, CDR2 FQNEAQ (reference sequence). The V end was cut by 2 bases, the J end by 1 base, with 11 bases between. This CDR3 spans 15 amino acids. The chain's CDR3 is CASSLSNRPNTEAFF. As DNA, the CDR3 is TGTGCCAGCAGCTTATCTAACAGGCCGAACACTGAAGCTTTCTTT.